These 10 T cell receptor beta chains originate from one sample sequenced in a study of blood T cell repertoires in COVID-19. TCRdb's table, derived via immunoSEQ multiplex PCR, lists solely in-frame clones and lacks some. Seen here are about 110,000 clones, around 80% observed once, and the top ten hold around 15%. Source material: peripheral blood. These receptors were obtained from a woman in her fifties or sixties with acute or convalescent COVID-19.

Note on this clone: The sample carries other DNA sequences with the same CDR3. V and J are TRBV2 and TRBJ2-7; 7 bases align to TRBD1. Germline CDR1 is SNHLY and CDR2 is FYNNEI. The CDR3 is 12 amino acids. The ends lost 6 bases at V and 3 bases at J; junction bases unmatched: 2. CDR3 DNA: TGTGCCAGCAGAAGGGACAGCTACGAGCAGTACTTC. It encodes CASRRDSYEQYF.

This rearrangement joins TRBV28 to TRBJ1-1; D is ambiguous. This CDR3 has 13 residues. V was pared by 3 bases and J by 3 bases, with 8 bases between. The germline V gene encodes CDR1 MDHEN and CDR2 SYDVKM. The DNA of the CDR3 is TGTGCCAGCAGTTTTAGTACGGACACTGAAGCTTTCTTT. It specifies CASSFSTDTEAFF.

V gene TRBV28 combines with J gene TRBJ1-2; TRBD1 might be the D (5 bases). Germline V gene data show CDR1 as MDHEN and CDR2 as SYDVKM. The CDR3 spans 15 residues. Trimming took 3 bases from V and 3 from J, leaving 14 bases between them. CDR3 residues: CASSFLGVRDYGYTF. CDR3 DNA: TGTGCCAGCAGTTTTCTCGGTGTCAGGGACTATGGCTACACCTTC.

The chain uses TRBV7-2 and TRBJ2-3, with 10 bases aligning to TRBD2. Germline CDR1 is SGHTA and CDR2 is FQGNSA. The CDR3 runs 17 residues. V trimming: 5 bases; J trimming: 3 bases; junction bases outside the gene matches: 11. The CDR3 nucleotides are TGTGCCAGCAGCAAGCGATTTAGCGGGGGGTCGACAGATACGCAGTATTTT. Translation: CASSKRFSGGSTDTQYF.

This clone was picked up one time. The rearrangement links TRBV7-8 to TRBJ2-5, with a weak D call TRBD1 (6 bases). V was cut by 5 bases and J by 2 bases, with 15 bases left in between. Germline V gives CDR1 SGHVS, CDR2 FQNEAQ. The CDR3 sequence is 15 residues long. CDR3 nucleotide sequence: TGTGCCAGCAGCATCTCAGGACAGTCGCAAGAGACCCAGTACTTC. This translates into CASSISGQSQETQYF.

The chain joins TRBV19 to TRBJ2-2; TRBD1 aligns across 8 bases. The CDR3 is 15 residues long. The V and J ends lost 5 bases and 4 bases, in that order; junction bases with no gene match: 6. CDR1 LNHDA and CDR2 SQIVND come from the germline V gene (reference sequence). The CDR3 bases are TGTGCCAGTAGTGCAAGACAGGGGTCCACCGGGGAGCTGTTTTTT. Protein product: CASSARQGSTGELFF. Supplemented by reference TRBV19 and TRBJ2-2, the full variable domain reads DGGITQSPKYLFRKEGQNVTLSCEQNLNHDAMYWYRQDPGQGLRLIYYSQIVNDFQKGDIAEGYSVSREKKESFPLTVTSAQKNPTAFYLCASSARQGSTGELFFGEGSRLTVL.

The J gene is TRBJ2-7, the V gene TRBV19; 9 bases match TRBD1. Germline V gives CDR1 LNHDA, CDR2 SQIVND (reference sequence). Trimming took 2 bases from V and 7 from J; bases not matched to a gene: 6. The CDR3 totals 14 residues. The CDR3 region has the DNA TGTGCCAGTAGTATAACAGGGGGCGAAGATGAGCAGTACTTC. Its translation: CASSITGGEDEQYF.

In DNA form, the CDR3 reads TGTGCCGGTCCGGGTACCTACGAGCAGTACTTC. It specifies CAGPGTYEQYF. V is TRBV6-5 and J is TRBJ2-7; D call uncertain. The V end lost 11 bases, the J end lost 2 bases, and 10 bases lay between the germline ends. The CDR3 loop spans 11 amino acids. The germline V gene has CDR1 MNHEY and CDR2 SVGAGI.

This chain joins TRBV28 and TRBJ2-3, with 7 positions matching TRBD2. This CDR3 spans 13 amino acids. After removal of 7 bases from V and 7 bases from J, the junction contained 8 bases not matched to a gene. Germline CDR1 reads MDHEN; CDR2 reads SYDVKM. Written as DNA, the CDR3 is TGTGCCAGCATCGCGGGAGAACGCCATACGCAGTATTTT. Residues: CASIAGERHTQYF.

J is TRBJ2-2 and V is TRBV5-1; maybe TRBD2 (5 bases). Trimming shortened V by 2 bases and J by 0 bases, and 5 bases separated the two germline ends. Germline assignment: CDR1 SGHRS and CDR2 YFSETQ. This CDR3 has 14 amino acids. The CDR3 loop is CASSLLANTGELFF. CDR3 bases: TGCGCCAGCAGCTTACTAGCGAACACCGGGGAGCTGTTTTTT.